A selection of T cell receptor beta chains follows, all from one sample in a study of Ad26.COV2.S vaccination and SARS-CoV-2 variants. Clones were sequenced by immunoSEQ multiplex PCR, and TCRdb holds only the in-frame ones, with some missing. Of 350,000 to 400,000 clones listed, 88% were seen once; the top ten hold 3% to 3.5%. The input for sequencing was peripheral blood, taken in a trial of Ad26.COV2.S vaccine versus placebo. These receptors came from a person aged 18-65 years who received the Ad26.COV2.S COVID-19 vaccine or a placebo. Both conserved end residues are part of each CDR3. D genes are given only for firm matches. Clone size is not always given. Where it is, it says once, few, many or a class for expanded clones.

>TRBV11-2|TRBJ1-4|-|-
TGTGCCAGCAGCTTAGAAGAGAATGAAAAACTGTTTTTT
CASSLEENEKLFF
>TRBV6-2/TRBV6-3|TRBJ1-1|-|-
TGTGCCAGCAGTTACCTGGGGAGGGGCACTGAAGCTTTCTTT
CASSYLGRGTEAFF
>TRBV11-2|TRBJ2-7|-|many
TGTGCCAGCAGTTTCCTGACCCGAAACGAGCAGTACTTC
CASSFLTRNEQYF
>TRBV7-9|TRBJ1-2|-|-
TGTGCCAGCAGCCCCCGCAGGCCCCGCGAAGATAACTATGGCTACACCTTC
CASSPRRPREDNYGYTF
>TRBV9|TRBJ2-4|TRBD2|-
TGTGCCAGCAGCCTCAGACTAGCGGGTAACAAAAACATTCAGTACTTC
CASSLRLAGNKNIQYF
>TRBV18|TRBJ1-3|-|-
TGTGCCAGCTCACATGAGGGGCCAAGCTCTGGAAACACCATATATTTT
CASSHEGPSSGNTIYF
>TRBV4-3|TRBJ2-7|TRBD1|-
TGCGCCAGCAGCCAAGAGAGAGCGGACTGGACAGGGGGCGTTGAGCAGTACTTC
CASSQERADWTGGVEQYF
>TRBV6-2/TRBV6-3|TRBJ2-5|-|-
TGTGCCAGCAGTTACTCGACGGGCAGGGGCCAAGAGACCCAGTACTTC
CASSYSTGRGQETQYF
>TRBV2|TRBJ2-7|-|-
TGTGCCAGCAGTCCACAGGGTAGCTCCTACGAGCAGTACTTC
CASSPQGSSYEQYF
>TRBV19|TRBJ1-5|TRBD1|-
TGTGCCAGTAGTACCAACAGGGGAGTAACTAGCAATCAGCCCCAGCATTTT
CASSTNRGVTSNQPQHF
>TRBV6-2/TRBV6-3|TRBJ1-1|-|-
TGTGCCAGCAGTGACCTAGGGACTGAAGCTTTCTTT
CASSDLGTEAFF
>TRBV25-1|TRBJ2-5|TRBD1|-
TGTGCCAGCAGTGACCTCGGGACAGGGCTGACCGTGGAGACCCAGTACTTC
CASSDLGTGLTVETQYF
>TRBV15|TRBJ2-1|TRBD2|-
TGTGCCACCAGCGCCGGCGCGGGGGTCTACAATGAGCAGTTCTTC
CATSAGAGVYNEQFF
>TRBV5-6|TRBJ2-3|-|-
TGTGCCAGCAGCTTGCCAGATACGCAGTATTTT
CASSLPDTQYF
>TRBV10-3|TRBJ2-7|TRBD2|-
TGTGCCATCGGCGGGGGGGGCGAGCAGTACTTC
CAIGGGGEQYF
>TRBV5-4|TRBJ1-2|-|few
TGTGCCAGCAGCTTTGCACTGGGGCGAGGCTATGGCTACACCTTC
CASSFALGRGYGYTF
>TRBV2|TRBJ1-6|-|few
TGTGCCAGCCGAGGGACATTCTATAATTCACCCCTCCACTTT
CASRGTFYNSPLHF
>TRBV5-1|TRBJ2-7|TRBD2|-
TGCGCCAGCAGCCCTACCGGAGGAGCGGGGAGCGAGCAGTACTTC
CASSPTGGAGSEQYF
>TRBV7-9|TRBJ2-1|TRBD2|-
TGTGCCAGCAGCTTGACGCGGGGGGGATACAATGAGCAGTTCTTC
CASSLTRGGYNEQFF
>TRBV4-2|TRBJ1-1|TRBD1|-
TGTGCCAGCAGCCAGACCACAGGGGCTGAAGCTTTCTTT
CASSQTTGAEAFF
>TRBV15|TRBJ1-1|TRBD1|once
TGTGCCACCAGCAGAGCGACAGGGGGGTTGAACACTGAAGCTTTCTTT
CATSRATGGLNTEAFF
>TRBV11-1|TRBJ1-1|TRBD1|once
TGTGCCAGCAGCAGGACAGGGGGCGCGGCTGATGAAGCTTTCTTT
CASSRTGGAADEAFF
>TRBV19|TRBJ2-1|-|-
TGTGCCAGTAGTATCGGCCATGAGCAGTTCTTC
CASSIGHEQFF
>TRBV19|TRBJ1-2|-|-
TGTGCCAGTAGTATGCGCGGGGTACGTTATGGCTACACCTTC
CASSMRGVRYGYTF
>TRBV4-3|TRBJ2-7|-|-
TGCGCCAGCAGCCAAGATCCCGCTAGTCCCGAGCAGTACTTC
CASSQDPASPEQYF
>TRBV19|TRBJ2-7|-|-
TGTGCCAGTAGTCCCCCTGGGATTAGGTCCTACGAGCAGTACTTC
CASSPPGIRSYEQYF
>TRBV2|TRBJ2-1|-|-
TGTGCCAGCAGTGAATCCGGGGGGCCCTACAATGAGCAGTTCTTC
CASSESGGPYNEQFF
>TRBV5-1|TRBJ2-7|-|-
TGCGCCAGCAGCCTGCCCTACGAGCAGTACTTC
CASSLPYEQYF
>TRBV2|TRBJ2-2|TRBD2|-
TGTGCCACCTGGGGGTCCCTAGCGGTTTCCACCGGGGAGCTGTTTTTT
CATWGSLAVSTGELFF
>TRBV7-2|TRBJ1-1|-|-
TGTGCCAGCAGCTTCTCGACCGGGACATCGACTGAAGCTTTCTTT
CASSFSTGTSTEAFF
>TRBV4-3|TRBJ1-5|-|-
TGCGCCAGCAGCCGAAACAGGGTGGAGCCCCAGCATTTT
CASSRNRVEPQHF
>TRBV2|TRBJ2-5|-|-
TGTGCCAGCAGTGAAGCAGGTCTGGGTCGGGAGACCCAGTACTTC
CASSEAGLGRETQYF
>TRBV10-3|TRBJ1-1|TRBD1|-
TGTGCCATCAGACAGGGACAGTCGACTGAAGCTTTCTTT
CAIRQGQSTEAFF
>TRBV19|TRBJ1-1|-|-
TGTGCCAGTAGCCCCTTTAGGGCGAACACTGAAGCTTTCTTT
CASSPFRANTEAFF
>TRBV5-6|TRBJ2-2|-|-
TGTGCCAGCAGCCTACGCGGCAGAGACACCGGGGAGCTGTTTTTT
CASSLRGRDTGELFF
>TRBV5-4|TRBJ2-3|-|-
TGTGCCAGCAGCTTGGTTAGCGATGGGAATACGCAGTATTTT
CASSLVSDGNTQYF
>TRBV2|TRBJ1-5|TRBD1|-
TGTGCCAGCAAGGGAGGACAGGGTGGTAATCAGCCCCAGCATTTT
CASKGGQGGNQPQHF
>TRBV5-1|TRBJ1-1|-|-
TGCGCCAGCCGACTTCAGGAGAACACTGAAGCTTTCTTT
CASRLQENTEAFF
>TRBV10-2|TRBJ2-1|TRBD2|once
TGCGCCAGCACTAGCGGGGTCCGGTACAATGAGCAGTTCTTC
CASTSGVRYNEQFF
>TRBV19|TRBJ1-5|-|-
TGTGCCAGTAGTATCACGGGCGGGGGCTGGGGCTCGGGGCCCCAGCATTTT
CASSITGGGWGSGPQHF
>TRBV27|TRBJ1-6|-|-
TGTGCCAGCAGCTTGGTTCGTAATTCACCCCTCCACTTT
CASSLVRNSPLHF
>TRBV5-6|TRBJ1-1|-|-
TGTGCCAGCAGCTTGGGGGACCACAGGGATGCTTTCTTT
CASSLGDHRDAFF
>TRBV28|TRBJ1-2|-|-
TGTGCCAGCAGCCCGAATAACTATGGCTACACCTTC
CASSPNNYGYTF